This entry describes one T cell receptor (beta chain). This CDR3 spans 15 amino acids. Per the germline V gene, CDR1 is MNHEY and CDR2 is SMNVEV (reference sequence). The V end was cut by 7 bases, the J end by 3 bases, with 19 bases between. These data come from a study of blood T cell repertoires in COVID-19. Turning to the study itself: The United States, Italy and Spain were the sources of the acute and convalescent COVID-19 samples. T cells, B-cell-depleted T cells, or PBMCs provided the cDNA or gDNA that served as material.

Source study methods: It was from reference gene primer amplification that nucleated cell counts were estimated. The method was immunoSEQ multiplex PCR; TCRdb's version includes in-frame clones alone and lacks a portion of them. V and J calls and clone size follow that table, whereas D and trimming were derived from the DNA. The sample carries around 130,000 clones, 80% to 90% recorded once. The chain is built from TRBV27 and TRBJ2-7; D possibly corresponds to TRBD2 (6 bases). This sequence was found in a man aged 65-85 years with active or convalescent COVID-19. Material for sequencing was peripheral blood. In nucleotides, the CDR3 is TGTGCCAGCACCAAAGCCGGGACTGAAGGCTACGAGCAGTACTTC. This translates into CASTKAGTEGYEQYF.